The TCR beta chain under discussion was sequenced for a study of cytotoxic CD8 clonotypes in ibrutinib-treated CLL. For the study at large: The response samples were taken once patients had been treated for a median of about 12 months, range 6 to 36.

Sequencing used immunoSEQ multiplex PCR; TCRdb keeps in-frame clones, though not all of them. The sample shows around 15,000 clones, 55% to 80% of them seen only once. On this clone: Its target is not known.

V was clipped by 11 bases and J by 1 base, with 9 bases between them. This CDR3 spans 12 amino acids. In germline, CDR1 is SGHVS, CDR2 FQNEAQ. Study results and caveats: Clonality increased at ibrutinib response and stayed stable in sustained remission. At progression, however, it fell back toward baseline. The clonality rise at ibrutinib response reflected private clonotype expansion.

The sequence derives from a human donor with chronic lymphocytic leukemia. This specimen consisted of PBMCs, obtained before ibrutinib treatment. V usage is TRBV7-8 and J usage is TRBJ1-3; D is unresolved. CDR3 in amino acids: CACRASGNTIYF. The CDR3 DNA follows: TGTGCCTGTAGGGCATCTGGAAACACCATATATTTT.